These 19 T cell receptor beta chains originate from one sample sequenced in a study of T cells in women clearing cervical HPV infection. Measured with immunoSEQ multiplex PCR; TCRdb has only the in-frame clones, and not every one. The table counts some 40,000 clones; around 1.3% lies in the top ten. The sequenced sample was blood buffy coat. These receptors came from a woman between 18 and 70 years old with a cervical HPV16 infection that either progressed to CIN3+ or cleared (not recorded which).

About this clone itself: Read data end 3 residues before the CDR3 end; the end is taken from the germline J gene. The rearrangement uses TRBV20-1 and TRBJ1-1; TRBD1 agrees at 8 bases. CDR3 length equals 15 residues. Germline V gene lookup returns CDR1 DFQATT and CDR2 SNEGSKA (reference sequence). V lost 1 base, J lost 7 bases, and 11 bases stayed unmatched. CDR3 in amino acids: CSARGLTGEHVEAFF. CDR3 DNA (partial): TGCAGTGCTAGAGGCCTGACAGGGGAACATGTTGAA.

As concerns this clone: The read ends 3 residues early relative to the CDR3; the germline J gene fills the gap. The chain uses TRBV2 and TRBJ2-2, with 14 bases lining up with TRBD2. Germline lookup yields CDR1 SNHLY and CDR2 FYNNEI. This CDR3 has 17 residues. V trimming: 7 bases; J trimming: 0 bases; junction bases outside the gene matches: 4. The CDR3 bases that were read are TGTGCCAGCACAAAGGGACTAGCGGGAGCGAACACCGGGGAG. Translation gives CASTKGLAGANTGE. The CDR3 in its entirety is CASTKGLAGANTGELFF.

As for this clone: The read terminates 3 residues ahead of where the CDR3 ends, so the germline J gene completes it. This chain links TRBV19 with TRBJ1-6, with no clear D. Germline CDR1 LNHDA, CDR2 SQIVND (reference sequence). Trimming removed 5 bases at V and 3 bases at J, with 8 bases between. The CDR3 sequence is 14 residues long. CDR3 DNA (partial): TGTGCCAGTAGTCCAGGAGGCTATAATTCACCC. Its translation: CASSPGGYNSP. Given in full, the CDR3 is CASSPGGYNSPLHF.

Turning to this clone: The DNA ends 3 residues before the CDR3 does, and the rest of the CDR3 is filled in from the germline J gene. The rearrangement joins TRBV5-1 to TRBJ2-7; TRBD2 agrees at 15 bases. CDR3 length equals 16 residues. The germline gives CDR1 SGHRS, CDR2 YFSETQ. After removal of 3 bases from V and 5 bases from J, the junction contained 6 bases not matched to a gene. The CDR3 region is CASSSGLAGGSHEQYF. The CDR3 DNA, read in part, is TGCGCCAGCAGCTCGGGACTAGCGGGAGGAAGCCACGAG.

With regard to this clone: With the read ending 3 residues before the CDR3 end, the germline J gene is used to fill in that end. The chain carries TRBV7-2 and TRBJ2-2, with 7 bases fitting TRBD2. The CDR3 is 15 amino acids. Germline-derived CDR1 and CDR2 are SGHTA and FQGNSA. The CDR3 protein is CASSPGGTVDEKLFF. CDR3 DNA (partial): TGTGCCAGCAGTCCCGGGGGGACGGTCGATGAAAAG. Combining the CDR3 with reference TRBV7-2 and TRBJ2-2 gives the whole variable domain GAGVSQSPSNKVTEKGKDVELRCDPISGHTALYWYRQSLGQGLEFLIYFQGNSAPDKSGLPSDRFSAERTGGSVSTLTIQRTQQEDSAVYLCASSPGGTVDEKLFFGEGSRLTVL.

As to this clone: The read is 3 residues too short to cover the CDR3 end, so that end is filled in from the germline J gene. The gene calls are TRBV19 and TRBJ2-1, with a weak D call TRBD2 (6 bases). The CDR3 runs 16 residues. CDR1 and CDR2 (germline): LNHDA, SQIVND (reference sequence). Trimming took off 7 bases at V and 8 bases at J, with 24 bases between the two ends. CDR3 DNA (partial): TGTGCCAGTACCACCCTGGGGCAGGGACTCTTCGATGAG. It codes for CASTTLGQGLFDE. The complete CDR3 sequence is CASTTLGQGLFDEQFF.

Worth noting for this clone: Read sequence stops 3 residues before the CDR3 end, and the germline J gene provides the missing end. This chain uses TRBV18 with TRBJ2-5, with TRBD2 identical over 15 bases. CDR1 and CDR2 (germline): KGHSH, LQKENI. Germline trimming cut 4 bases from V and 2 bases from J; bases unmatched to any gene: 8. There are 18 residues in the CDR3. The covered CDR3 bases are TGTGCCAGCTCACGGGGACTAGCGGGAGGAGGCTTACAAGAGACC. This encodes CASSRGLAGGGLQET. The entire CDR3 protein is CASSRGLAGGGLQETQYF.

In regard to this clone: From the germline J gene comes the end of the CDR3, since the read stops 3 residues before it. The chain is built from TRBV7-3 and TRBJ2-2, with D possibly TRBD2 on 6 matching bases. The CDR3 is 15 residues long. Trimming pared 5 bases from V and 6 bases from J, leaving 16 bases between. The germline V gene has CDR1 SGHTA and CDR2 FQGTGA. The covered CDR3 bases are TGTGCCAGCAGCCCGAGCGGGCGGAGCGCCGGGGAG. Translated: CASSPSGRSAGE. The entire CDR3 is CASSPSGRSAGELFF. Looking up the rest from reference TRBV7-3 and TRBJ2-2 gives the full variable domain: GAGVSQTPSNKVTEKGKYVELRCDPISGHTALYWYRQSLGQGPEFLIYFQGTGAADDSGLPNDRFFAVRPEGSVSTLKIQRTERGDSAVYLCASSPSGRSAGELFFGEGSRLTVL.

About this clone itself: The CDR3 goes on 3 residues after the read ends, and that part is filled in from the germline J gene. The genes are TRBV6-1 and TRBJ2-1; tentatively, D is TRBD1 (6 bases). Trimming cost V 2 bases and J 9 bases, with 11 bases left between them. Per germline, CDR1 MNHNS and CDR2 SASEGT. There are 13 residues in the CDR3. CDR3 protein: CASSETQGCEQFF. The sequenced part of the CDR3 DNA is TGTGCCAGCAGTGAAACTCAGGGGTGTGAG.

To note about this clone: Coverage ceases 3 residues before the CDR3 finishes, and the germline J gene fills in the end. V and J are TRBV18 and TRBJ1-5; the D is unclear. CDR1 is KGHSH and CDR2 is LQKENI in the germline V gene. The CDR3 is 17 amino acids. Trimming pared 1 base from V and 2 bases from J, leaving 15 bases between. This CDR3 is CASSPLRTPLGNQPQHF. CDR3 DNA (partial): TGTGCCAGCTCACCACTTAGGACTCCCCTTGGCAATCAGCCC.

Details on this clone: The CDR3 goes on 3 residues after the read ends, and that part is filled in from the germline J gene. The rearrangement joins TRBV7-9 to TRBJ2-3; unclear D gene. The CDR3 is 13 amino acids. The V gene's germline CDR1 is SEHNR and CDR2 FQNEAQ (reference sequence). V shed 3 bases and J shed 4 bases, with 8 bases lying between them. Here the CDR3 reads CASSFAVADTQYF. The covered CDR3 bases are TGTGCCAGCAGCTTCGCGGTTGCAGATACG.

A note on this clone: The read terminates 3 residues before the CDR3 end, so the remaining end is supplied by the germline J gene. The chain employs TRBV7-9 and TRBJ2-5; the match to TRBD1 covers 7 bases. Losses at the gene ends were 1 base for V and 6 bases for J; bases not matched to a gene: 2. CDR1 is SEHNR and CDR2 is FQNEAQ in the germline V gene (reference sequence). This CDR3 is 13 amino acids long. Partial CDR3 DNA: TGTGCCAGCAGCTTAGTGACAGGGCAGACC. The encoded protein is CASSLVTGQT. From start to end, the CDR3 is CASSLVTGQTQYF.

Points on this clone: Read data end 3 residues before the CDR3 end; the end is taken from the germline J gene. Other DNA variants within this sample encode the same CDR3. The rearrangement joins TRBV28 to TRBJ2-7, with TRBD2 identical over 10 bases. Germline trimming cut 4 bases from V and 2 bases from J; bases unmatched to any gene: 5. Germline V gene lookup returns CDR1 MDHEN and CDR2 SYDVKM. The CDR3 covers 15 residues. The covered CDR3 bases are TGTGCCAGCAGTTCCCCAGCGGGAGGGCCCTACGAG. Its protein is CASSSPAGGPYE. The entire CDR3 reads CASSSPAGGPYEQYF.

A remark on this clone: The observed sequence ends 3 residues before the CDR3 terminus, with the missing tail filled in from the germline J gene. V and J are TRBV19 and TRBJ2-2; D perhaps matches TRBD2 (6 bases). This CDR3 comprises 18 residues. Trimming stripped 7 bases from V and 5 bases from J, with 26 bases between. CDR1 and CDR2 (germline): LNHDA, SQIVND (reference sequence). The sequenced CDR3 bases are TGTGCCAGTAAATGGGACGGACTATCTGTAGGTTCGACCGGGGAG. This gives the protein CASKWDGLSVGSTGE. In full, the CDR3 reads CASKWDGLSVGSTGELFF.

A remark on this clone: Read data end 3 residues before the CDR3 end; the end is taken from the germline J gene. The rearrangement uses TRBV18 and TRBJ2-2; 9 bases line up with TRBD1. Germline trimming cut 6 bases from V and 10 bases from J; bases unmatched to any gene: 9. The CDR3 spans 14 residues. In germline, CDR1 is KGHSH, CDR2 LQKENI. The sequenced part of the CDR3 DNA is TGTGCCAGCTCCCCGGGGACAGGGCCTATGGAG. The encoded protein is CASSPGTGPME. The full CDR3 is CASSPGTGPMELFF. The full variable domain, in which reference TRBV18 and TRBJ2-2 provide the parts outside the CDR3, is NAGVMQNPRHLVRRRGQEARLRCSPMKGHSHVYWYRQLPEEGLKFMVYLQKENIIDESGMPKERFSAEFPKEGPSILRIQQVVRGDSAAYFCASSPGTGPMELFFGEGSRLTVL.

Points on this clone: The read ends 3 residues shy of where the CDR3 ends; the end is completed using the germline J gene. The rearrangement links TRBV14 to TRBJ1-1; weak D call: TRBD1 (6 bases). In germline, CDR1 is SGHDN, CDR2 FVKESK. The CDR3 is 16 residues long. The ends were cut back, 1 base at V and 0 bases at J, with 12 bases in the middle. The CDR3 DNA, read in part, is TGTGCCAGCAGCCAAGTCGGACAGTCTTTGAACACTGAA. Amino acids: CASSQVGQSLNTE. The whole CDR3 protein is CASSQVGQSLNTEAFF.

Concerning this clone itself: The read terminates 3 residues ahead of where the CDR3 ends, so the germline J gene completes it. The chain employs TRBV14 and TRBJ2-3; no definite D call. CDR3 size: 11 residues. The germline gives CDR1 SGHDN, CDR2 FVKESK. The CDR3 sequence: CASSLHVAQYF. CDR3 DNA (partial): TGTGCCAGCAGCCTCCATGTTGCG.

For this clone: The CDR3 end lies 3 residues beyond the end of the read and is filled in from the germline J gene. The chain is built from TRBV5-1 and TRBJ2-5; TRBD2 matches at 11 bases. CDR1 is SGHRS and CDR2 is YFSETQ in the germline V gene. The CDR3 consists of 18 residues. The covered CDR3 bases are TGCGCCAGCAGCTTGGTGCTAGCGGGAGGCATCAGCACAGATACC. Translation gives CASSLVLAGGISTDT. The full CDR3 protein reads CASSLVLAGGISTDTQYF.

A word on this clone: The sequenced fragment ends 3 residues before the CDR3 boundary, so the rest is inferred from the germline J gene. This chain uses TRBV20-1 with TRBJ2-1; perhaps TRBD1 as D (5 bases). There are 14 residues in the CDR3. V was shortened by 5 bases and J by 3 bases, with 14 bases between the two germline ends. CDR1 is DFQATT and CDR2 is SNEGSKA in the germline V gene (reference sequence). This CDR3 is CSAGTWTHYNEQFF. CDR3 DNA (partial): TGCAGTGCTGGAACTTGGACACACTACAATGAG.